Below are 28 T cell receptor beta chains sequenced from a single sample in a study of blood T cell repertoires in COVID-19. TCRdb's table, derived via immunoSEQ multiplex PCR, lists solely in-frame clones and lacks some. In the table there are 300,000 to 400,000 clones, roughly 90% of which are singletons. The sequenced sample was peripheral blood. These TCRs come from a woman aged 65 to 85 with COVID-19, enrolled during active disease.

The chain couples TRBV27 to TRBJ2-3; perhaps TRBD1 as D (5 bases). The CDR3 totals 17 residues. Germline V gene sequence: CDR1 MNHEY, CDR2 SMNVEV (reference sequence). V lost 3 bases and J lost 8, with 24 bases in between. The CDR3 loop reads CASSFFWVGQLRRTQYF. In DNA form, the CDR3 reads TGTGCCAGCAGTTTCTTTTGGGTGGGGCAGCTCCGCCGTACGCAGTATTTT.

Only one count was recorded for this clone. The chain is built from TRBV4-1 and TRBJ2-6; D is perhaps TRBD1 (5 bases). From germline, CDR1 is MGHRA and CDR2 YSYEKL. With 4 bases removed from V and 0 bases from J, the gap between germline ends came to 25 bases. There are 21 residues in the CDR3. CDR3 nucleotides: TGCGCCAGCAGCCGAGATTCCTCGCCAGTCTATAGGGGCTCTGGGGCCAACGTCCTGACTTTC. Its protein is CASSRDSSPVYRGSGANVLTF.

The CDR3 region is CASSFRGDNSPLHF. CDR3 coding DNA: TGTGCCAGCAGTTTTCGGGGGGATAATTCACCCCTCCACTTT. The V and J genes are TRBV28 and TRBJ1-6; tentative D call: TRBD1 (5 bases). The CDR3 extends over 14 amino acids. Trimming took off 3 bases at V and 5 bases at J, with 8 bases between the two ends. Germline V CDR1 and CDR2: MDHEN, SYDVKM. Full variable domain (rest looked up from reference TRBV28 and TRBJ1-6): DVKVTQSSRYLVKRTGEKVFLECVQDMDHENMFWYRQDPGLGLRLIYFSYDVKMKEKGDIPEGYSVSREKKERFSLILESASTNQTSMYLCASSFRGDNSPLHFGNGTRLTVT.

The V and J genes are TRBV7-6 and TRBJ1-2; D remains ambiguous. The CDR3 sequence is 15 residues long. Per germline, CDR1 SGHVS and CDR2 FNYEAQ. V was clipped by 1 base and J by 7 bases, with 16 bases between them. In DNA, the CDR3 is TGTGCCAGCAGCTTAGACCCGACGTCGGCGGGTGGCTACACCTTC. Translating it yields CASSLDPTSAGGYTF.

Regarding this clone: The same CDR3 can be traced to other DNA sequences in this sample. The CDR3 DNA reads TGTGCCAGCAGTCCCGGGACAGGGAACTCACCCCTCCACTTT. Residues: CASSPGTGNSPLHF. The chain links TRBV2 to TRBJ1-6; TRBD1 aligns across 9 bases. The germline V gene has CDR1 SNHLY and CDR2 FYNNEI. V lost 5 bases to trimming and J lost 10 bases; unmatched junction nucleotides: 6. This CDR3 has 14 residues.

The rearrangement joins TRBV7-9 to TRBJ2-7; no definite D call. Looked up from germline, CDR1 is SEHNR and CDR2 is FQNEAQ (reference sequence). This CDR3 spans 15 amino acids. The V end lost 5 bases, the J end lost 6 bases, and 20 bases lay between the germline ends. This chain's CDR3 is CASSPLLVTTAEQYF. The CDR3 region has the DNA TGTGCCAGCAGCCCCCTTTTGGTGACAACGGCCGAGCAGTACTTC.

The V and J genes are TRBV2 and TRBJ1-2; TRBD1 matches 9 bases. Germline values: CDR1 SNHLY, CDR2 FYNNEI. The CDR3 spans 13 residues. CDR3 nucleotides: TGTGCTTCAGGACAGGGGTTTTACTATGGCTACACCTTC. It specifies CASGQGFYYGYTF. The full variable domain, its missing parts supplied by reference TRBV2 and TRBJ1-2, is EPEVTQTPSHQVTQMGQEVILRCVPISNHLYFYWYRQILGQKVEFLVSFYNNEISEKSEIFDDQFSVERPDGSNFTLKIRSTKLEDSAMYFCASGQGFYYGYTFGSGTRLTVV.

The V call is TRBV5-6, the J call TRBJ1-1, with 10 positions matching TRBD1. Germline CDR1 is SGHDT and CDR2 is YYEEEE. CDR3 length: 13 amino acids. After removal of 4 bases from V and 8 bases from J, the junction contained 5 bases not matched to a gene. In nucleotides, the CDR3 is TGTGCCAGCAGCCAGGACAGGGGGAGGGAAGCTTTCTTT. This encodes CASSQDRGREAFF.

The V gene is TRBV27, the J gene TRBJ1-2; D gene ambiguous. Trimming stripped 0 bases from V and 8 bases from J, with 10 bases between. Germline lookup yields CDR1 MNHEY and CDR2 SMNVEV (reference sequence). The CDR3 runs to 13 residues. CDR3 bases: TGTGCCAGCAGTTTATCCCCAGCCGGGGGCTACACCTTC. Translation: CASSLSPAGGYTF.

The genes are TRBV15 and TRBJ2-1, with 11 bases matching TRBD2. With V trimmed by 1 base and J by 14 bases, 7 bases remained unmatched. The CDR3 is 14 amino acids. Germline CDR1 LNHNV, CDR2 YYDKDF (reference sequence). The CDR3 DNA reads as TGTGCCACCAGCAGAGGTGAGACTAGCGGGAATAAGTTCTTC. This encodes CATSRGETSGNKFF.

The V and J genes are TRBV6-5 and TRBJ1-2; 8 positions match TRBD1. The CDR3 contains 11 residues. J gave up 7 bases and V 6 bases, and 1 base lay outside the gene matches. CDR1 MNHEY and CDR2 SVGAGI come from the germline V gene. CDR3 loop: CASSDRGGYTF. The DNA of the CDR3 is TGTGCCAGCAGCGACAGGGGTGGCTACACCTTC.

The CDR3 region is CASSMPGGEQPQHF. CDR3 coding DNA: TGTGCCAGCAGTATGCCAGGGGGCGAACAGCCCCAGCATTTT. The V call is TRBV6-6, the J call TRBJ1-5; 8 bases line up with TRBD1. This CDR3 has 14 residues. V shed 5 bases and J 7 bases; nucleotides not matched to a gene: 7. Germline V lookup: CDR1 MNHNY, CDR2 SVGAGI (reference sequence).

This chain links TRBV7-8 with TRBJ2-1, with D perhaps matching TRBD2 (6 bases). Trimming took 5 bases from V and 5 from J, leaving 25 bases between them. The CDR3 covers 18 residues. CDR1 is SGHVS, CDR2 FQNEAQ, per germline. CDR3 sequence (DNA): TGTGCCAGCAGCAAATACCAAGGCGGAGGGGTGACTGACAATGAGCAGTTCTTC. The encoded protein is CASSKYQGGGVTDNEQFF.

This clone was detected a few times. The rearrangement uses TRBV5-4 and TRBJ2-6, with D perhaps matching TRBD2 (6 bases). V dropped 1 base and J dropped 0 bases, with 14 bases sitting between them. Looked up from germline, CDR1 is SGHNT and CDR2 is YYREEE (reference sequence). The CDR3 consists of 18 residues. CDR3 coding DNA: TGTGCCAGCAGCTTGAGGATAGGCGGGAACTCTGGGGCCAACGTCCTGACTTTC. It yields the protein CASSLRIGGNSGANVLTF.

The chain employs TRBV2 and TRBJ2-4; the D gene is possibly TRBD1 (6 bases). V dropped 3 bases and J dropped 8 bases, with 14 bases sitting between them. The CDR3 sequence is 14 residues long. In germline, CDR1 is SNHLY, CDR2 FYNNEI. In DNA form, the CDR3 reads TGTGCCAGCAGTGACGAGGGGCAGGGGTACATTCAGTACTTC. It is translated as CASSDEGQGYIQYF.

V usage is TRBV30 and J usage is TRBJ2-2, with D possibly being TRBD2 (6 bases). This CDR3 is 17 amino acids long. V lost 5 bases and J 4 bases, leaving 23 bases between the germline ends. In germline, CDR1 is GTSNPN, CDR2 SVGIG (reference sequence). This chain's CDR3 is CAWGLETSKFITGELFF. CDR3 DNA sequence: TGTGCCTGGGGGCTAGAAACTAGCAAATTTATCACCGGGGAGCTGTTTTTT.

This chain connects TRBV5-1 to TRBJ2-3; 9 bases are shared with TRBD2. With V trimmed by 3 bases and J by 0 bases, 5 bases remained unmatched. Per germline, CDR1 SGHRS and CDR2 YFSETQ. CDR3 length: 16 amino acids. CDR3 residues: CASSYGLAYSTDTQYF. CDR3 in DNA: TGCGCCAGCAGCTATGGACTAGCGTATAGCACAGATACGCAGTATTTT.

The chain joins TRBV28 to TRBJ1-5; TRBD1 might be the D (6 bases). The V gene's germline CDR1 is MDHEN and CDR2 SYDVKM. CDR3 length: 17 residues. Trimming shortened V by 10 bases and J by 2 bases, and 24 bases separated the two germline ends. DNA of the CDR3: TGTGCCACCCTCCTCGCCCGGTGGGGGCAAGGCAATCAGCCCCAGCATTTT. This translates into CATLLARWGQGNQPQHF.

J is TRBJ2-1 and V is TRBV7-2; 9 nucleotides line up with TRBD2. Germline lookup yields CDR1 SGHTA and CDR2 FQGNSA. V trimming: 4 bases; J trimming: 1 base; junction bases outside the gene matches: 5. The CDR3 is made up of 16 amino acids. Here the CDR3 reads CASSSLAGLSYNEQFF. CDR3 sequence (DNA): TGTGCCAGCAGCTCCCTAGCGGGGCTTTCCTACAATGAGCAGTTCTTC.

The chain is built from TRBV28 and TRBJ2-3, with no clear D. Germline V gene lookup returns CDR1 MDHEN and CDR2 SYDVKM. CDR3 length equals 15 residues. V was pared by 2 bases and J by 6 bases, with 15 bases between. The CDR3 sequence: CASSLPWLVWDTQYF. The CDR3 DNA reads TGTGCCAGCAGTTTACCTTGGCTAGTCTGGGATACGCAGTATTTT.

V is TRBV6-2 or TRBV6-3 and J is TRBJ1-5; D is unresolved. The CDR3 covers 12 residues. Germline V gene lookup returns CDR1 MNHEY and CDR2 SVGEGT. V was cut by 5 bases and J by 6 bases, with 8 bases left in between. DNA of the CDR3: TGTGCCAGCAGTGCACGGGTTCAGCCCCAGCATTTT. Encoded protein: CASSARVQPQHF.

The rearrangement uses TRBV28 and TRBJ2-1; a weak D match, TRBD1 (5 bases). This CDR3 has 14 residues. V dropped 3 bases and J dropped 4 bases, with 10 bases sitting between them. Germline CDR1 and CDR2: MDHEN and SYDVKM. The CDR3 bases are TGTGCCAGCAGTTTGGTGGGGCCTTACAATGAGCAGTTCTTC. Its protein product is CASSLVGPYNEQFF.

CDR3 loop: CSASRTSGGQETQYF. The CDR3 nucleotides read TGCAGTGCTAGTCGGACTAGCGGGGGTCAAGAGACCCAGTACTTC. The chain uses TRBV20-1 and TRBJ2-5; 13 positions match TRBD2. The germline gives CDR1 DFQATT, CDR2 SNEGSKA (reference sequence). J was trimmed by 2 bases and V by 3 bases; bases with no gene match: 3. This CDR3 is 15 amino acids long.

The chain links TRBV3-1 (or the pseudogene TRBV3-2) to TRBJ2-7, with 8 bases matching TRBD2. With 1 base clipped from V and 6 bases from J, the junction kept 5 bases outside the gene matches. Germline CDR1 reads LGHDT; CDR2 reads YNNKEL (reference sequence). CDR3 length: 14 amino acids. CDR3 protein: CASSQGSSGGEQYF. For the CDR3, the DNA is TGTGCCAGCAGCCAAGGATCCAGCGGGGGCGAGCAGTACTTC.

The J gene is TRBJ2-7, the V gene TRBV19; TRBD2 is a possible D gene (6 bases). CDR3 length: 13 residues. From germline, CDR1 is LNHDA and CDR2 SQIVND (reference sequence). Trimming cost V 4 bases and J 5 bases, with 12 bases left between them. The CDR3 coding sequence is TGTGCCAGTAGTAGGGAGGTCTGGAACGAGCAGTACTTC. Its translation is CASSREVWNEQYF.

This clone was counted only a few times. The rearrangement uses TRBV5-1 and TRBJ1-1; 7 positions match TRBD1. Germline CDR1 reads SGHRS; CDR2 reads YFSETQ. There are 14 residues in the CDR3. Trimming removed 3 bases from V and 0 bases from J; junction bases left unmatched: 2. The CDR3 sequence is CASSSGQVNTEAFF. Written as DNA, the CDR3 is TGCGCCAGCAGCTCTGGACAGGTGAACACTGAAGCTTTCTTT.

The gene calls are TRBV21-1 and TRBJ2-3; TRBD2 is taken as the D call from the table, unchecked against the DNA. TRBV21-1 is termed a pseudogene. The CDR3 has 15 amino acids. As DNA, the CDR3 is TGTGCCAGCAGCCCGGGACTGACACGCACAGATACGCAGTATTTT. Translating gives CASSPGLTRTDTQYF.

The V call is TRBV12-3 or TRBV12-4, the J call TRBJ2-5; D not resolved. V was cut by 6 bases and J by 0 bases, with 8 bases left in between. There are 13 residues in the CDR3. CDR3 protein: CASSLRYQETQYF. In DNA form, the CDR3 reads TGTGCCAGCAGCCTGAGGTACCAAGAGACCCAGTACTTC.